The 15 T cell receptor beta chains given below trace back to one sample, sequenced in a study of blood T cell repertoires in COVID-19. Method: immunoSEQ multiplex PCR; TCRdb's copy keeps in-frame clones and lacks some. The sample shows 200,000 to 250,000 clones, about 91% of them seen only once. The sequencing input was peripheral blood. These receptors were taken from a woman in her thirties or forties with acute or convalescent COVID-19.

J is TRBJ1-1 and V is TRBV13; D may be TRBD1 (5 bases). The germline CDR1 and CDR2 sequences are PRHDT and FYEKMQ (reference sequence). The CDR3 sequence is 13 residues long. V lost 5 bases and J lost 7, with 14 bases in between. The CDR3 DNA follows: TGTGCCAGCAGCAAAGCTCAGGGAGGTGAAGCTTTCTTT. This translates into CASSKAQGGEAFF.

CDR3: CASSFSGLAGGDTQYF. The DNA for the CDR3 is TGTGCCAGCAGCTTTAGTGGTCTAGCGGGGGGGGATACGCAGTATTTT. The chain joins TRBV7-2 to TRBJ2-3, with 12 positions matching TRBD2. V lost 3 bases to trimming and J lost 6 bases; unmatched junction nucleotides: 7. CDR3 length equals 16 residues. Germline-derived CDR1 and CDR2 are SGHTA and FQGNSA.

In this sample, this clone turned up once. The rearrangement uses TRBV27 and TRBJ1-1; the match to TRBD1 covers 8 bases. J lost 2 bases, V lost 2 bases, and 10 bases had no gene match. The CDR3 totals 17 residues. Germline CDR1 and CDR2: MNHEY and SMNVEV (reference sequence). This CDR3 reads CASSLSKKQGENTEAFF. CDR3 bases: TGTGCCAGCAGTTTAAGTAAGAAACAGGGGGAAAACACTGAAGCTTTCTTT.

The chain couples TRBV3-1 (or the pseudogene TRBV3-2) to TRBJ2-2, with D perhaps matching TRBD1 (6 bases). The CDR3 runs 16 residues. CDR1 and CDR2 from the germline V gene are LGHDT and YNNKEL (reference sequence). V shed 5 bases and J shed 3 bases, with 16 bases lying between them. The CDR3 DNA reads TGTGCCAGCAGCTCGCAAGGGACACGGGACACCGGGGAGCTGTTTTTT. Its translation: CASSSQGTRDTGELFF.

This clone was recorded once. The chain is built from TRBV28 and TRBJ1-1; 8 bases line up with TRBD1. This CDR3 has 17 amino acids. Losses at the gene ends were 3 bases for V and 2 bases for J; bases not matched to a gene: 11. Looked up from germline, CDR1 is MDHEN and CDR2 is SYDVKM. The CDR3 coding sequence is TGTGCCAGCAGTTTTCGAGGGGACAGGAGGAGCAACACTGAAGCTTTCTTT. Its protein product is CASSFRGDRRSNTEAFF. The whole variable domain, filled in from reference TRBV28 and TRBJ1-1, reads DVKVTQSSRYLVKRTGEKVFLECVQDMDHENMFWYRQDPGLGLRLIYFSYDVKMKEKGDIPEGYSVSREKKERFSLILESASTNQTSMYLCASSFRGDRRSNTEAFFGQGTRLTVV.

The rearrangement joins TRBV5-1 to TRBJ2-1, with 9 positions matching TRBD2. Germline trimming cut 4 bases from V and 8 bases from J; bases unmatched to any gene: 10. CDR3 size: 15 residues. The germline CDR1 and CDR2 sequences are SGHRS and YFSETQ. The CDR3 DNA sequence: TGCGCCAGCAGCCCTCACGGACTAGCGAACCATGAGCAGTTCTTC. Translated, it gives CASSPHGLANHEQFF.

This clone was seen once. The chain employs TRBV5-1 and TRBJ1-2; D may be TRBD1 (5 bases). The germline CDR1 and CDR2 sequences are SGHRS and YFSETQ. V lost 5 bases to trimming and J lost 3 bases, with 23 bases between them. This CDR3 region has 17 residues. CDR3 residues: CASRERPRGATYYGYTF. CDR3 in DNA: TGCGCCAGCAGAGAACGCCCACGCGGGGCGACTTACTATGGCTACACCTTC.

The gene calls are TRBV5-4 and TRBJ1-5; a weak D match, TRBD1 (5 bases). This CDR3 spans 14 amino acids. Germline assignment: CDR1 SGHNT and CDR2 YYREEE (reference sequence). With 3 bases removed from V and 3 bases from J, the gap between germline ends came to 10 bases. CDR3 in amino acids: CASSSGGANQPQHF. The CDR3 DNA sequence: TGTGCCAGCAGCTCCGGTGGGGCCAATCAGCCCCAGCATTTT.

In DNA form, the CDR3 reads TGCAGTGCTAGTAGAACTAGCGGGGCAGAGACCCAGTACTTC. This codes for CSASRTSGAETQYF. The V and J genes are TRBV20-1 and TRBJ2-5; 10 bases are shared with TRBD2. There are 14 residues in the CDR3. Germline CDR1 reads DFQATT; CDR2 reads SNEGSKA (reference sequence). After removal of 3 bases from V and 4 bases from J, the junction contained 5 bases not matched to a gene.

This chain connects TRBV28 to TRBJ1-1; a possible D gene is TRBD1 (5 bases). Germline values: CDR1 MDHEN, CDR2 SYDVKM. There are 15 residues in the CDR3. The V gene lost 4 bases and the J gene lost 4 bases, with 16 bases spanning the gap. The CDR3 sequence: CASSSLGGVSTEAFF. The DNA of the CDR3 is TGTGCCAGCAGTTCCCTTGGGGGGGTTAGCACTGAAGCTTTCTTT.

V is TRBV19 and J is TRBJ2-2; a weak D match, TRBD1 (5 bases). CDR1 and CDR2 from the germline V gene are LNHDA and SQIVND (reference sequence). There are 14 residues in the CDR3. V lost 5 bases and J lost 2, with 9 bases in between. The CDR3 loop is CASSSGQNTGELFF. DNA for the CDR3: TGTGCCAGTAGTTCCGGACAAAACACCGGGGAGCTGTTTTTT. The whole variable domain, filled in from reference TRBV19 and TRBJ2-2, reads DGGITQSPKYLFRKEGQNVTLSCEQNLNHDAMYWYRQDPGQGLRLIYYSQIVNDFQKGDIAEGYSVSREKKESFPLTVTSAQKNPTAFYLCASSSGQNTGELFFGEGSRLTVL.

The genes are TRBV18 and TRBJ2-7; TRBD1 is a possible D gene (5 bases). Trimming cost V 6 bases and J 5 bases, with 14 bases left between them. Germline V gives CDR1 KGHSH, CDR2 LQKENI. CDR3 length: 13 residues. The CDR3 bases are TGTGCCAGCTCCCCCTCCAGGGCGCACGAGCAGTACGTC. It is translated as CASSPSRAHEQYV.

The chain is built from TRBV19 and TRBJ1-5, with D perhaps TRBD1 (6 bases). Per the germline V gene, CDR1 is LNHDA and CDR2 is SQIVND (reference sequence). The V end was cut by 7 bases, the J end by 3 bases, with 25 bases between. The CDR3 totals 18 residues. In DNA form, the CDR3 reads TGTGCCAGTAATCCCCCCCGGACAGCCCGGAGTGTCAATCAGCCCCAGCATTTT. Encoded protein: CASNPPRTARSVNQPQHF.

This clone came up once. The CDR3 sequence: CASSPYIAVETQYF. The CDR3 nucleotides read TGTGCCAGCAGCCCCTATATAGCGGTAGAGACCCAGTACTTC. V usage is TRBV7-8 and J usage is TRBJ2-5; D is possibly TRBD2 (6 bases). The CDR3 runs 14 residues. V lost 5 bases, J lost 4 bases, and 14 bases lay in between. Germline lookup yields CDR1 SGHVS and CDR2 FQNEAQ.

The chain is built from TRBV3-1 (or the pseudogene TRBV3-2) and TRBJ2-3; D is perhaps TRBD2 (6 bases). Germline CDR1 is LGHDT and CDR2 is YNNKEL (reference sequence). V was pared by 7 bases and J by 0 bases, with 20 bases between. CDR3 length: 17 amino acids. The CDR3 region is CASTRARGDLSTDTQYF. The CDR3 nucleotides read TGTGCCAGCACCCGGGCGCGGGGTGATCTTAGCACAGATACGCAGTATTTT.